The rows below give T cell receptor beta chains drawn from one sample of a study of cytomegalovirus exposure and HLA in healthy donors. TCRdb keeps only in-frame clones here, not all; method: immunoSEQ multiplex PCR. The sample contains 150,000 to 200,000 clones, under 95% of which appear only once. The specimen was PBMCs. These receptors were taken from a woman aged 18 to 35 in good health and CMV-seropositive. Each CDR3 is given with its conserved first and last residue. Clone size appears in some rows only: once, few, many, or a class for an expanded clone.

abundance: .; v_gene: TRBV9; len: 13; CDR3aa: CASSVERRGELFF
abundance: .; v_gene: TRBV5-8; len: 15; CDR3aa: CASSLPSGGFYEQYF
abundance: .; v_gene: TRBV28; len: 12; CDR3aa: CATTGYTYEQYF
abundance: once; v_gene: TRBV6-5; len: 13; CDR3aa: CASSRGQTYGYTF
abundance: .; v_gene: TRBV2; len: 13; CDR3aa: CASRMDSLYGYTF
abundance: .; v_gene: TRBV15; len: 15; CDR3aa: CATSRPGQGTNEQYF
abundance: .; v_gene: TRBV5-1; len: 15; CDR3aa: CASSLLGLADYEQYF
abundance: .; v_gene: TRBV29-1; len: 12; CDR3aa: CSVQQGVYEQYF
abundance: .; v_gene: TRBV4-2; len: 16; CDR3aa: CASSQGVGAGRHIQYF
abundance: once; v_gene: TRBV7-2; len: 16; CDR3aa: CASSLDGTGTFTEAFF
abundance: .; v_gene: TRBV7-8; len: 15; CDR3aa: CASSPRESGANVLTF
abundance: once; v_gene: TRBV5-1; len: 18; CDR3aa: CASSSAGTGYSGANVLTF
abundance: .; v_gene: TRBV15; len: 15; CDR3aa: CATSRGRGMGNEQFF
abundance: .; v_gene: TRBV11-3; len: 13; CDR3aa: CASSPGDRGEAFF
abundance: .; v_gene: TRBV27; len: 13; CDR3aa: CASSAYRDRELFF
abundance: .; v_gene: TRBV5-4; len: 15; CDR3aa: CASSRPIGHVYEQYF
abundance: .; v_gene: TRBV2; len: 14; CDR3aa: CASIWTSGDNEQFF
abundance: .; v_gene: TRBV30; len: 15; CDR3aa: CAWTPTGNHNYGYTF
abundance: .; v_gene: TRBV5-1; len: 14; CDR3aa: CASSGGGLNTEAFF
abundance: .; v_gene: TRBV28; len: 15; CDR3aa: CASRHLAGSTDTQYF
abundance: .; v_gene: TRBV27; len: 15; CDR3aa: CASSVGTGFSYEQYF
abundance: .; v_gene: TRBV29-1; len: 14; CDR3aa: CSASGTGSYNEQFF
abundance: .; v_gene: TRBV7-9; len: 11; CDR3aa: CASSFSYGYTF
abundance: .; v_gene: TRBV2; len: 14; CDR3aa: CASSEAGQTDTQYF
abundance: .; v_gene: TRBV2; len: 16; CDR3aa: CASSEPAEVPNEKLFF
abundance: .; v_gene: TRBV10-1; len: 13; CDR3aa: CASSRDRGYEQYF
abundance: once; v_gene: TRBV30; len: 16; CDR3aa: CAWMSDQGHFSYEQYF
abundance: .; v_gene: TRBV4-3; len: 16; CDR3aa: CASARGTSGRTDTQYF
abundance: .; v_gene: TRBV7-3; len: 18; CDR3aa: CASSLEGLVLPSTDTQYF
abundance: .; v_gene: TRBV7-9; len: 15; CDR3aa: CASSRPRLGVHEQFF
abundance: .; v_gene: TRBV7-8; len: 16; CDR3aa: CASSLGLAPTTYEQYF
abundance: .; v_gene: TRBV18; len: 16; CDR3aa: CASSPLRADRGYEQYF
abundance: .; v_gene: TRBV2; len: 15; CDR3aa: CASSGRDRGTDTQYF
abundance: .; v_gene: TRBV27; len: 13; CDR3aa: CASSSFTGYEQYF
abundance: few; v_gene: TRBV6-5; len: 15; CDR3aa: CASSRQGALNTEAFF
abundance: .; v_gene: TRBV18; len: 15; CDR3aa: CASSPDRVVEGGYTF
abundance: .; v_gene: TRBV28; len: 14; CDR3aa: CASSLRSRREPQHF
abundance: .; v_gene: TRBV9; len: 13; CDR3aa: CASSSLDSQRQYF
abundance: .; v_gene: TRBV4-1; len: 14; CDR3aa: CASSRSGGNQPQHF
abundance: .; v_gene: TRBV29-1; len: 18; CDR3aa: CSVEESLAGGKGGETQYF
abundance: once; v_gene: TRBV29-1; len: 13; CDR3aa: CSYMEGSFPEQYF
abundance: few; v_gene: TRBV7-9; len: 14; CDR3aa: CASSTYRQGYGYTF
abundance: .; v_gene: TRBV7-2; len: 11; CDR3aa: CASSLTYEQYF
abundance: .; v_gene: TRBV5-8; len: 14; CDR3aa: CASSLDGGFTEAFF
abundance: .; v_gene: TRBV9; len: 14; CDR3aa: CASSSRDSSYEQYF